This TCR beta chain was identified in a study of blood T cell repertoires in COVID-19. Overall study: Samples came from the United States, Italy and Spain, spanning acute and convalescent COVID-19. In each case, the material was cDNA or gDNA derived from T cells, B-cell-depleted T cells, or PBMCs.

In the study's own analysis: Estimation of nucleated cell counts relied on the amplification of reference gene primers. Assay used: immunoSEQ multiplex PCR; TCRdb lists only in-frame clones, some missing. The D gene and trimming were derived from the DNA, and the V and J assignments and clone size from that table. Among about 80,000 clones listed, around 79% were seen once. The CDR3 totals 10 residues. V gave up 5 bases and J gave up 11 bases, with 12 bases separating them. Germline CDR1 is GTSNPN and CDR2 is SVGIG (reference sequence). Sequencing was performed on peripheral blood. V gene TRBV30 combines with J gene TRBJ1-1; D is possibly TRBD1 (5 bases). The sequence derives from a human donor in a cohort sampled during active COVID-19. The CDR3 here is CAWGGTRAFF. The CDR3 DNA reads as TGTGCCTGGGGGGGGACGAGGGCTTTCTTT.